The TCR beta chain under discussion was sequenced for a study of shared clonotypes between healthy human individuals. Overall study: The study enrolled two women and a few men aged 18 to 49. Three plates were used per donor for CD4 naive, three for CD4 memory, two for CD8 naive and one for CD8 memory. Overall study results and limits: Non-shared clonotypes showed lower generation probabilities than clonotypes common to all four donors. For naive CD4 cells, around 5% of clonotypes were shared across several donors.

The repertoire was sequenced with immunoSEQ multiplex PCR; TCRdb's copy has only in-frame clones and lacks some. This repertoire shows about 2.4 million clones, approximately 93% found once; its top ten account for approximately 0.36%. In regard to this clone: Its cognate antigen is unknown.

Germline loops: CDR1 KGHSH, CDR2 LQKENI. The CDR3 has 16 amino acids. Trimming stripped 4 bases from V and 0 bases from J, with 13 bases between. Sequencing was performed on naive CD4+ T cells from PBMCs. Subset meaning: CD45RA+ positively selected. This sequence originates from a man aged 18 to 35 in good health. Some clones in this sample may be carry-over from other donors' samples. The chain employs TRBV18 and TRBJ2-4; D possibly corresponds to TRBD2 (6 bases). The CDR3 bases are TGTGCCAGCTCACGGTCGGAGGGCTTAGCCAAAAACATTCAGTACTTC. Protein product: CASSRSEGLAKNIQYF.